This T cell receptor (beta chain) was recorded in a study of blood T cell repertoires in COVID-19. Study-level background: Sites across the United States, Italy and Spain contributed samples from acute and convalescent COVID-19. Nucleic acid was either cDNA or gDNA, and it came from T cells, B-cell-depleted T cells, or PBMCs.

Per the study methods: Nucleated cell counts were estimated from reference gene primer amplification. Produced via immunoSEQ multiplex PCR; TCRdb's table is partial and in-frame only. The V and J calls and clone size come from that table; D and trimming were worked out from the DNA. The repertoire holds about 330,000 clones, with 85% to 90% as singletons. The sequencing input was peripheral blood. This receptor was identified in a woman aged 45-60 years with active or convalescent COVID-19.

In DNA form, the CDR3 reads TGTGCCAGTAGTATAGAGCTCACATTCATGAACACTGAAGCTTTCTTT. Its protein is CASSIELTFMNTEAFF. The chain carries TRBV19 and TRBJ1-1, with unresolved D. Trimming pared 0 bases from V and 0 bases from J, leaving 11 bases between. There are 16 residues in the CDR3. The germline V gene encodes CDR1 LNHDA and CDR2 SQIVND (reference sequence). The complete variable domain, with remaining parts taken from reference TRBV19 and TRBJ1-1, reads DGGITQSPKYLFRKEGQNVTLSCEQNLNHDAMYWYRQDPGQGLRLIYYSQIVNDFQKGDIAEGYSVSREKKESFPLTVTSAQKNPTAFYLCASSIELTFMNTEAFFGQGTRLTVV.